This TCR beta chain was captured by sequencing in a study of blood T cell repertoires in COVID-19. About the research overall: Italy, Spain and the United States were the sources of the convalescent and acute COVID-19 samples.

The study recruited people aged about 18 to 90 years across about two dozen US areas. The study assigned cohorts using participant-reported clinical history. Among Cohort 3 donors, those recovered had two negative PCRs, clearance, or symptom resolution. The V end lost 1 base, the J end lost 5 bases, and 8 bases lay between the germline ends. Germline CDR1 reads KGHSH; CDR2 reads LQKENI. The CDR3 has 13 amino acids. Sequenced by immunoSEQ multiplex PCR; TCRdb stores in-frame clones only, minus some. The sample carries about 480,000 clones, roughly 90% recorded once. This chain uses TRBV18 with TRBJ1-1, with a possible D match to TRBD1 (5 bases). This receptor was identified in a middle-aged woman who had recovered from COVID-19. The sequenced material came from PBMCs or T cells enriched from blood (not recorded which). The CDR3 spells CASSPRQGTEAFF. CDR3 sequence (DNA): TGTGCCAGCTCACCACGGCAGGGAACTGAAGCTTTCTTT. Full variable domain (remainder filled in from reference TRBV18 and TRBJ1-1): NAGVMQNPRHLVRRRGQEARLRCSPMKGHSHVYWYRQLPEEGLKFMVYLQKENIIDESGMPKERFSAEFPKEGPSILRIQQVVRGDSAAYFCASSPRQGTEAFFGQGTRLTVV.